A selection of T cell receptor beta chains follows, all from one sample in a study of follicular helper T cells after annual influenza vaccination. Repertoires were generated with immunoSEQ multiplex PCR, while TCRdb's copy carries only in-frame clones and drops some. The data show over a thousand clones, about four fifths seen once. Sequencing used CXCR5+ CD38+ circulating T follicular helper cells from blood, obtained 7 days after influenza vaccination. These receptors were collected from an adult who received the influenza vaccine. CDR3s include the opening cysteine and the closing phenylalanine or tryptophan. D genes are given only for firm matches. The size entry is marked missing in some rows and otherwise reads once, few, many or a size class.

J gene: TRBJ2-7
D gene: NA
V gene: TRBV5-4
clone size: once
CDR3 protein: CASSPPGRSIYEQYF
CDR3 DNA: TGTGCCAGCAGCCCACCGGGACGGAGCATTTACGAGCAGTACTTC

J gene: TRBJ2-3
D gene: NA
V gene: TRBV5-5
clone size: NA
CDR3 protein: CASSPRGASPDTQYF
CDR3 DNA: TGTGCCAGCAGCCCCCGGGGAGCCTCCCCAGATACGCAGTATTTT

J gene: TRBJ1-1
D gene: NA
V gene: TRBV2
clone size: few
CDR3 protein: CASTDRLGATEAFF
CDR3 DNA: TGTGCCAGCACTGATAGACTGGGGGCAACTGAAGCTTTCTTT

J gene: TRBJ1-2
D gene: NA
V gene: TRBV28
clone size: NA
CDR3 protein: CASGLYGYTF
CDR3 DNA: TGTGCCAGCGGACTCTATGGCTACACCTTC

J gene: TRBJ2-1
D gene: TRBD2
V gene: TRBV7-2
clone size: NA
CDR3 protein: CASSLSGGGEDEQFF
CDR3 DNA: TGTGCCAGCAGCTTATCCGGCGGGGGGGAAGATGAGCAGTTCTTC

J gene: TRBJ2-7
D gene: TRBD1
V gene: TRBV2
clone size: NA
CDR3 protein: CASSGDRGNSYEQYF
CDR3 DNA: TGTGCCAGCAGTGGGGACAGGGGGAACTCCTACGAGCAGTACTTC

J gene: TRBJ2-3
D gene: NA
V gene: TRBV5-6
clone size: NA
CDR3 protein: CASSLDQGTQYF
CDR3 DNA: TGTGCCAGCAGCTTGGATCAGGGGACGCAGTATTTT

J gene: TRBJ2-3
D gene: NA
V gene: TRBV18
clone size: once
CDR3 protein: CASSPGGADTQYF
CDR3 DNA: TGTGCCAGCTCACCCGGAGGCGCAGATACGCAGTATTTT

J gene: TRBJ1-1
D gene: NA
V gene: TRBV29-1
clone size: NA
CDR3 protein: CSVEDQGNTEAFF
CDR3 DNA: TGCAGCGTTGAAGATCAGGGGAACACTGAAGCTTTCTTT

J gene: TRBJ2-3
D gene: NA
V gene: TRBV7-9
clone size: once
CDR3 protein: CASDDTQYF
CDR3 DNA: TGTGCCAGCGATGATACGCAGTATTTT

J gene: TRBJ2-5
D gene: TRBD2
V gene: TRBV7-9
clone size: once
CDR3 protein: CASSRTSLETQYF
CDR3 DNA: TGTGCCAGCAGCCGGACTAGCCTTGAGACCCAGTACTTC

J gene: TRBJ2-7
D gene: NA
V gene: TRBV7-2
clone size: NA
CDR3 protein: CASSAGGQGPYEQYF
CDR3 DNA: TGTGCCAGCAGCGCCGGGGGGCAGGGCCCCTACGAGCAGTACTTC

J gene: TRBJ2-2
D gene: NA
V gene: TRBV19
clone size: NA
CDR3 protein: CASSSRSANTGELFF
CDR3 DNA: TGTGCCAGTAGTTCCAGGAGCGCGAACACCGGGGAGCTGTTTTTT

J gene: TRBJ2-3
D gene: NA
V gene: TRBV30
clone size: NA
CDR3 protein: CAWTPFGLNTQYF
CDR3 DNA: TGTGCCTGGACACCCTTCGGACTCAATACGCAGTATTTT

J gene: TRBJ1-5
D gene: NA
V gene: TRBV5-1
clone size: NA
CDR3 protein: CASSIAGASGQPQHF
CDR3 DNA: TGCGCCAGCAGCATAGCAGGGGCCTCAGGTCAGCCCCAGCATTTT

J gene: TRBJ2-7
D gene: NA
V gene: TRBV10-3
clone size: NA
CDR3 protein: CAIGGSTGAPAYEQYF
CDR3 DNA: TGTGCCATCGGTGGGTCTACAGGTGCGCCGGCCTACGAGCAGTACTTC

J gene: TRBJ1-5
D gene: NA
V gene: TRBV2
clone size: NA
CDR3 protein: CASSQIGAQRGPQHF
CDR3 DNA: TGTGCCAGCAGTCAAATCGGGGCACAACGGGGGCCCCAGCATTTT

J gene: TRBJ1-5
D gene: TRBD1
V gene: TRBV23-1
clone size: NA
CDR3 protein: CASRGQKVDQPQHF
CDR3 DNA: TGCGCCAGCAGGGGACAGAAAGTCGATCAGCCCCAGCATTTT

J gene: TRBJ2-3
D gene: NA
V gene: TRBV28
clone size: NA
CDR3 protein: CASSFWGGPRPDTQYF
CDR3 DNA: TGTGCCAGCAGTTTTTGGGGGGGCCCTCGCCCAGATACGCAGTATTTT

J gene: TRBJ1-5
D gene: NA
V gene: TRBV18
clone size: NA
CDR3 protein: CASRRDEGNQPQHF
CDR3 DNA: TGTGCCAGCCGGAGGGACGAAGGGAATCAGCCCCAGCATTTT

J gene: TRBJ2-5
D gene: NA
V gene: TRBV12-2
clone size: few
CDR3 protein: CASRSPDSGDQETQYF
CDR3 DNA: TGTGCAAGTCGCTCCCCTGATAGCGGGGATCAAGAGACCCAGTACTTC

J gene: TRBJ2-7
D gene: TRBD1
V gene: TRBV28
clone size: NA
CDR3 protein: CASSLGGTGAYEQYF
CDR3 DNA: TGTGCCAGCAGTTTAGGAGGGACAGGGGCCTACGAGCAGTACTTC

J gene: TRBJ2-6
D gene: NA
V gene: TRBV9
clone size: NA
CDR3 protein: CASSRSSGANVLTF
CDR3 DNA: TGTGCCAGCAGCCGGAGCTCTGGGGCCAACGTCCTGACTTTC

J gene: TRBJ2-7
D gene: NA
V gene: TRBV7-9
clone size: once
CDR3 protein: CASSLVGRTLKDRGEQYF
CDR3 DNA: TGTGCCAGCAGCTTAGTGGGTCGAACTTTGAAGGACAGAGGCGAGCAGTACTTC

J gene: TRBJ1-6
D gene: NA
V gene: TRBV7-9
clone size: NA
CDR3 protein: CASSGGLGQGSPLHF
CDR3 DNA: TGTGCCAGCAGCGGAGGCCTCGGACAAGGTTCACCCCTCCACTTT

J gene: TRBJ1-6
D gene: NA
V gene: TRBV4-3
clone size: NA
CDR3 protein: CASSQVAGATLHF
CDR3 DNA: TGCGCCAGCAGCCAAGTTGCGGGGGCAACCCTCCACTTT

J gene: TRBJ2-7
D gene: TRBD1
V gene: TRBV28
clone size: NA
CDR3 protein: CASSLSPGTGEGLGQYF
CDR3 DNA: TGTGCCAGCAGTTTATCTCCCGGGACAGGGGAGGGTTTAGGGCAGTACTTC

J gene: TRBJ2-7
D gene: NA
V gene: TRBV19
clone size: few
CDR3 protein: CASLGPLGEQYF
CDR3 DNA: TGTGCCAGCCTAGGACCCCTGGGGGAGCAGTACTTC

J gene: TRBJ1-2
D gene: NA
V gene: TRBV4-1
clone size: once
CDR3 protein: CASSQEGGRLNYGYTF
CDR3 DNA: TGCGCCAGCAGCCAAGAGGGGGGCAGGCTCAACTATGGCTACACCTTC

J gene: TRBJ1-5
D gene: TRBD1
V gene: TRBV6-1
clone size: few
CDR3 protein: CASLPTGGKPQHF
CDR3 DNA: TGTGCCAGCCTACCGACAGGGGGCAAGCCCCAGCATTTT

J gene: TRBJ1-1
D gene: NA
V gene: TRBV20-1
clone size: NA
CDR3 protein: CSASQGLRAFF
CDR3 DNA: TGCAGTGCTAGTCAGGGGCTCAGGGCTTTCTTT

J gene: TRBJ1-1
D gene: NA
V gene: TRBV5-1
clone size: few
CDR3 protein: CASSGSMTENTEAFF
CDR3 DNA: TGCGCCAGCAGCGGTTCAATGACAGAGAACACTGAAGCTTTCTTT

J gene: TRBJ2-1
D gene: NA
V gene: TRBV29-1
clone size: NA
CDR3 protein: CSVEEPGQYNEQFF
CDR3 DNA: TGCAGCGTTGAAGAACCCGGGCAGTACAATGAGCAGTTCTTC

J gene: TRBJ2-6
D gene: TRBD1
V gene: TRBV9
clone size: few
CDR3 protein: CASSVTTGKSGANVLTF
CDR3 DNA: TGTGCCAGCAGCGTAACGACAGGGAAGTCTGGGGCCAACGTCCTGACTTTC

J gene: TRBJ2-5
D gene: NA
V gene: TRBV15
clone size: NA
CDR3 protein: CATSTVRARKETQYF
CDR3 DNA: TGTGCCACCAGCACCGTACGAGCGAGGAAAGAGACCCAGTACTTC

J gene: TRBJ1-2
D gene: TRBD1
V gene: TRBV5-5
clone size: NA
CDR3 protein: CASSLITGGGGGYTF
CDR3 DNA: TGTGCCAGCAGCTTGATTACAGGGGGAGGAGGTGGCTACACCTTC

J gene: TRBJ2-5
D gene: NA
V gene: TRBV29-1
clone size: NA
CDR3 protein: CSVESGTNQETQYF
CDR3 DNA: TGCAGCGTTGAGTCTGGAACAAACCAAGAGACCCAGTACTTC

J gene: TRBJ1-1
D gene: NA
V gene: TRBV7-9
clone size: NA
CDR3 protein: CASSLAPGGLEAFF
CDR3 DNA: TGTGCCAGCAGCTTAGCCCCGGGGGGTCTCGAAGCTTTCTTT

J gene: TRBJ2-2
D gene: NA
V gene: TRBV5-1
clone size: NA
CDR3 protein: CASSLQASNTGELFF
CDR3 DNA: TGCGCCAGCAGCTTACAGGCTTCGAACACCGGGGAGCTGTTTTTT

J gene: TRBJ1-6
D gene: TRBD1
V gene: TRBV28
clone size: NA
CDR3 protein: CASSSTGDFNSPLHF
CDR3 DNA: TGTGCCAGCAGTTCAACAGGGGACTTCAATTCACCCCTCCACTTT

J gene: TRBJ2-1
D gene: NA
V gene: TRBV11-2
clone size: NA
CDR3 protein: CASSLTSTTYNEQFF
CDR3 DNA: TGTGCCAGCAGTCTGACATCGACAACATACAATGAGCAGTTCTTC

J gene: TRBJ2-5
D gene: NA
V gene: TRBV5-4
clone size: NA
CDR3 protein: CASSPTPRGRFQETQYF
CDR3 DNA: TGTGCCAGCAGTCCCACTCCTCGCGGCCGATTCCAAGAGACCCAGTACTTC

J gene: TRBJ2-2
D gene: NA
V gene: TRBV4-3
clone size: NA
CDR3 protein: CASSQGEDGELFF
CDR3 DNA: TGCGCCAGCAGCCAAGGGGAGGACGGGGAGCTGTTTTTT

J gene: TRBJ2-3
D gene: NA
V gene: TRBV5-4
clone size: few
CDR3 protein: CASSSPLGAADTQYF
CDR3 DNA: TGTGCCAGCAGCTCGCCGTTGGGGGCCGCAGATACGCAGTATTTT

J gene: TRBJ1-4
D gene: TRBD1
V gene: TRBV5-6
clone size: NA
CDR3 protein: CASSLGQGVTNEKLFF
CDR3 DNA: TGTGCCAGCAGCTTGGGACAGGGCGTAACTAATGAAAAACTGTTTTTT

J gene: TRBJ1-6
D gene: TRBD1
V gene: TRBV7-9
clone size: NA
CDR3 protein: CASSLTGGGSPLHF
CDR3 DNA: TGTGCCAGCAGCCTGACAGGGGGAGGTTCACCCCTCCACTTT

J gene: TRBJ2-2
D gene: TRBD2
V gene: TRBV10-1
clone size: NA
CDR3 protein: CASSDQRGGITGELFF
CDR3 DNA: TGCGCCAGCAGTGATCAGCGGGGGGGAATCACCGGGGAGCTGTTTTTT

J gene: TRBJ2-3
D gene: TRBD1
V gene: TRBV11-2
clone size: NA
CDR3 protein: CASSLSGGGADTQYF
CDR3 DNA: TGTGCCAGCAGCTTATCAGGGGGCGGCGCAGATACGCAGTATTTT

J gene: TRBJ2-1
D gene: NA
V gene: TRBV28
clone size: NA
CDR3 protein: CASRETSEVNEQFF
CDR3 DNA: TGTGCCAGCAGGGAGACTAGTGAGGTCAATGAGCAGTTCTTC

J gene: TRBJ1-4
D gene: NA
V gene: TRBV4-3
clone size: NA
CDR3 protein: CASSQGRDLEKLFF
CDR3 DNA: TGCGCCAGCAGCCAAGGGAGGGATCTTGAAAAACTGTTTTTT

J gene: TRBJ1-2
D gene: NA
V gene: TRBV5-4
clone size: few
CDR3 protein: CASSLGQYGYTF
CDR3 DNA: TGTGCCAGCAGCTTGGGGCAGTATGGCTACACCTTC

J gene: TRBJ1-6
D gene: TRBD1
V gene: TRBV19
clone size: few
CDR3 protein: CASMSRGQGNNSPLHF
CDR3 DNA: TGTGCCAGTATGTCGAGAGGACAGGGGAATAATTCACCCCTCCACTTT

J gene: TRBJ2-1
D gene: NA
V gene: TRBV4-1
clone size: once
CDR3 protein: CASSPDGQGSDEQFF
CDR3 DNA: TGCGCCAGCAGCCCGGACGGGCAGGGTTCGGATGAGCAGTTCTTC

J gene: TRBJ2-6
D gene: NA
V gene: TRBV1
clone size: NA
CDR3 protein: CTSRRASLCTSRANVLTF
CDR3 DNA: TGCACCAGCAGGCGTGCGAGTTTGTGCACAAGTCGGGCCAACGTCCTGACTTTC

J gene: TRBJ1-5
D gene: NA
V gene: TRBV27
clone size: NA
CDR3 protein: CASSFRRNQPQHF
CDR3 DNA: TGTGCCAGCAGTTTTAGACGGAATCAGCCCCAGCATTTT